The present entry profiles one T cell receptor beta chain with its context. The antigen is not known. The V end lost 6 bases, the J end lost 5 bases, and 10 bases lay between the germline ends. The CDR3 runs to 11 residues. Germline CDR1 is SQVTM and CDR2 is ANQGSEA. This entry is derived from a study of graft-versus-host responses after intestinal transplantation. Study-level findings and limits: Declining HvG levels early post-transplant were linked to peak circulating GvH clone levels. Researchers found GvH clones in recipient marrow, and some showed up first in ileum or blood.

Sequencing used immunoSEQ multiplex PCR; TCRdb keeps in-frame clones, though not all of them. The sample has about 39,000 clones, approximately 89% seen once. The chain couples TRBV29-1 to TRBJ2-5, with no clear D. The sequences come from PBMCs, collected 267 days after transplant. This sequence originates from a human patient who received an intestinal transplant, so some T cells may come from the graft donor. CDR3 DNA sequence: TGCAGCGTGTGGGTTGAGGAGACCCAGTACTTC. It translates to CSVWVEETQYF. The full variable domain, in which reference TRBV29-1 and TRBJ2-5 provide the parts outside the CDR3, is SAVISQKPSRDICQRGTSLTIQCQVDSQVTMMFWYRQQPGQSLTLIATANQGSEATYESGFVIDKFPISRPNLTFSTLTVSNMSPEDSSIYLCSVWVEETQYFGPGTRLLVL.